Listed below are T cell receptor beta chains from one sample, sequenced in a study of T cell changes during pregnancy in multiple sclerosis. Only in-frame clones appear in the TCRdb table, and some are missing; sequencing was by immunoSEQ multiplex PCR. The profile shows tens of thousands of clones, more than 90% of them singletons. Specimen: peripheral blood, collected in the second trimester of pregnancy. Source of these receptors: a female donor with multiple sclerosis, enrolled in a pregnancy study. CDR3s include the opening cysteine and the closing phenylalanine or tryptophan. The order of the fields is J gene, V gene, CDR3 protein.

J gene: TRBJ2-1
V gene: TRBV29-1
CDR3 protein: CSVWRQDAVQFF

J gene: TRBJ2-1
V gene: TRBV2
CDR3 protein: CASRNTGEQFF

J gene: TRBJ1-1
V gene: TRBV27
CDR3 protein: CASRPSGANTEAFF

J gene: TRBJ2-3
V gene: TRBV5-1
CDR3 protein: CASSIGQGSDTQYF

J gene: TRBJ2-7
V gene: TRBV27
CDR3 protein: CASSPLGRGGYEQYF

J gene: TRBJ2-1
V gene: TRBV27
CDR3 protein: CASSALGLAGKEGEQFF

J gene: TRBJ2-1
V gene: TRBV6-5
CDR3 protein: CASSYSIGEQFF

J gene: TRBJ2-7
V gene: TRBV18
CDR3 protein: CASSPVIGTYTYEQYF

J gene: TRBJ1-4
V gene: TRBV18
CDR3 protein: CASSPQQGAPEKLFF

J gene: TRBJ1-5
V gene: TRBV6-1
CDR3 protein: CASKRQTNQPQHF

J gene: TRBJ2-4
V gene: TRBV5-1
CDR3 protein: CASSLGRGTNRGIQYF

J gene: TRBJ2-5
V gene: TRBV11-3
CDR3 protein: CASGDPAGGQETQYF

J gene: TRBJ1-2
V gene: TRBV4-3
CDR3 protein: CASSQVMTGDSYGYTF

J gene: TRBJ1-1
V gene: TRBV7-6
CDR3 protein: CASSLAQGTFLMAFF

J gene: TRBJ2-7
V gene: TRBV5-4
CDR3 protein: CASSLTGVYEQYF

J gene: TRBJ1-2
V gene: TRBV19
CDR3 protein: CASSIPGVGGYTF

J gene: TRBJ2-1
V gene: TRBV5-1
CDR3 protein: CASSLPAGTSTNEQFF

J gene: TRBJ1-2
V gene: TRBV28
CDR3 protein: CASSFLGGGYTF

J gene: TRBJ2-1
V gene: TRBV4-1
CDR3 protein: CASSQPYNEQFF

J gene: TRBJ2-3
V gene: TRBV2
CDR3 protein: CASSEALLSRESTDTQYF

J gene: TRBJ1-6
V gene: TRBV5-5
CDR3 protein: CASSPQDFYSPLHF

J gene: TRBJ2-7
V gene: TRBV11-2
CDR3 protein: CASSLSGDEQYF

J gene: TRBJ1-3
V gene: TRBV6-5
CDR3 protein: CASSYSGRGVGNTIYF

J gene: TRBJ1-2
V gene: TRBV30
CDR3 protein: CAWRRGLGSSGYTF

J gene: TRBJ2-7
V gene: TRBV6-6
CDR3 protein: CASGTGSYEQYF

J gene: TRBJ1-5
V gene: TRBV2
CDR3 protein: CASSDWVRVDSRYSNQPQHF